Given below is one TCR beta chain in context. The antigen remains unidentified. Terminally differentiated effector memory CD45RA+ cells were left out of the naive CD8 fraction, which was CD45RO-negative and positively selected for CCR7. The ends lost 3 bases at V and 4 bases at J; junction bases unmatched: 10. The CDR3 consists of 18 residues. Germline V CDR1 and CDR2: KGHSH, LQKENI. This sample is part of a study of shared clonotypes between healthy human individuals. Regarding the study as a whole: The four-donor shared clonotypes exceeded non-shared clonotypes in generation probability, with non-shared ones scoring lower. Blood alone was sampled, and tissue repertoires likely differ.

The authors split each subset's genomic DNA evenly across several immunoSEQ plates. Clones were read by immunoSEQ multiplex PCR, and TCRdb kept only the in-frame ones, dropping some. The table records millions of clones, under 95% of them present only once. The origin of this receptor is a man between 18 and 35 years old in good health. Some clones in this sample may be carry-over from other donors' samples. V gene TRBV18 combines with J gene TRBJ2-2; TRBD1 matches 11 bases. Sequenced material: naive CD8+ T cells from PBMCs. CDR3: CASSPYPGQGDRTGELFF. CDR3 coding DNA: TGTGCCAGCTCACCTTATCCGGGACAGGGGGATCGCACCGGGGAGCTGTTTTTT.